This T cell receptor (beta chain) was observed in a study of T cells after posttransplantation cyclophosphamide. Study-wide results and caveats: Tissue-infiltrating T cells from skin or gut overlapped little with blood T cells. Later blood repertoires were often dominated by clones from the donor CD8+ memory compartment. TRB clonality was highly associated with recipient CMV seropositivity and reactivation.

On the day of bone marrow donation, the related graft donor provided peripheral blood. There are a few counts of this clone. The antigen is not known. TCRdb's copy holds only in-frame clones and misses some; the assay was immunoSEQ multiplex PCR. Found here are roughly 34,000 clones, no singletons; the ten largest cover about 4.4%. Germline V gene data show CDR1 as SQVTM and CDR2 as ANQGSEA. The CDR3 extends over 17 amino acids. Deletions cut 0 bases from V and 0 bases from J, with 17 bases between. The chain has TRBV29-1 and TRBJ1-2, with a tentative D call TRBD1 (6 bases). This TCR derives from a woman in her 30s in good health and a related stem cell transplant donor. The sequenced sample consisted of PBMCs. CDR3 nucleotide sequence: TGCAGCGTTGAAGATAGGGGGATCCCAAACTCTAACTATGGCTACACCTTC. Amino acid sequence: CSVEDRGIPNSNYGYTF.